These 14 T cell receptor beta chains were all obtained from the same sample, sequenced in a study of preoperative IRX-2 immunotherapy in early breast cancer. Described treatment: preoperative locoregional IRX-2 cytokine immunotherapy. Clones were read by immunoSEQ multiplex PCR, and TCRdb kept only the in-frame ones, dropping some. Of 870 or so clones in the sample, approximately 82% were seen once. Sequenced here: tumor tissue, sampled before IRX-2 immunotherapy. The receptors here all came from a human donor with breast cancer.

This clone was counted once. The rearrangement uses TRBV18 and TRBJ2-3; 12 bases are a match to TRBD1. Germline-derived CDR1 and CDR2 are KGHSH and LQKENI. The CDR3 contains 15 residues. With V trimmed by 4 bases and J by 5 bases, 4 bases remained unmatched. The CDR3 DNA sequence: TGTGCCAGCTCACAGGGGACAGGGGGCAAAGATACGCAGTATTTT. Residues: CASSQGTGGKDTQYF.

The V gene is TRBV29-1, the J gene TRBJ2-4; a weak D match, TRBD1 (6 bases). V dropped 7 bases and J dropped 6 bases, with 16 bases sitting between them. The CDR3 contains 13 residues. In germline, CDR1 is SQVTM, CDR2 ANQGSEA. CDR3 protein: CSALGQDSNIQYF. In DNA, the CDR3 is TGCAGCGCCTTGGGACAAGACTCAAACATTCAGTACTTC.

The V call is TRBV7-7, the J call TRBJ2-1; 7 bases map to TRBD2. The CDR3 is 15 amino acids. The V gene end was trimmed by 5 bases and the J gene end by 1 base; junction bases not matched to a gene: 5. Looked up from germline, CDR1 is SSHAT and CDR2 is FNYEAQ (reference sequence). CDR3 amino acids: CASSRSGDSYNEQFF. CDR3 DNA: TGTGCCAGCAGCCGGAGCGGGGATTCCTACAATGAGCAGTTCTTC.

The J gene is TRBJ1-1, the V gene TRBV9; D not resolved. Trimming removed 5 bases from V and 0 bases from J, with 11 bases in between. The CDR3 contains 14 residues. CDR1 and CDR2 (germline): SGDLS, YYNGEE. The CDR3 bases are TGTGCCAGCAGTGAACAGCCTATGAACACTGAAGCTTTCTTT. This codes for CASSEQPMNTEAFF.

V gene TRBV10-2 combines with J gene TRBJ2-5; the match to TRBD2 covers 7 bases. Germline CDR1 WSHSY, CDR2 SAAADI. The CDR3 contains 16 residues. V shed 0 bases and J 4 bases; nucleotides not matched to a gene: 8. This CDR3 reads CASSESASGRAETQYF. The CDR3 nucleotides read TGCGCCAGCAGTGAGTCCGCTAGCGGAAGGGCAGAGACCCAGTACTTC.

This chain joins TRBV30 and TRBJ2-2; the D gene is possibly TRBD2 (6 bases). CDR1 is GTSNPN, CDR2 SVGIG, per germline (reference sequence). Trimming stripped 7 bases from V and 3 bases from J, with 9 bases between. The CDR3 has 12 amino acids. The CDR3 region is CASGLYTGELFF. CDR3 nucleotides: TGTGCCTCGGGACTTTACACCGGGGAGCTGTTTTTT.

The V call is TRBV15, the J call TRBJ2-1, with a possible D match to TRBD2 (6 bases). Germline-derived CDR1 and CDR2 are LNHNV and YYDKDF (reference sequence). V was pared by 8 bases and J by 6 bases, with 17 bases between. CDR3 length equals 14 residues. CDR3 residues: CATDRRDSLNEQFF. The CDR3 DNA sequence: TGTGCCACCGACCGCCGGGACTCCCTCAATGAGCAGTTCTTC. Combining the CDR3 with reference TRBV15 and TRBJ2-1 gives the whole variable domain DAMVIQNPRYQVTQFGKPVTLSCSQTLNHNVMYWYQQKSSQAPKLLFHYYDKDFNNEADTPDNFQSRRPNTSFCFLDIRSPGLGDTAMYLCATDRRDSLNEQFFGPGTRLTVL.

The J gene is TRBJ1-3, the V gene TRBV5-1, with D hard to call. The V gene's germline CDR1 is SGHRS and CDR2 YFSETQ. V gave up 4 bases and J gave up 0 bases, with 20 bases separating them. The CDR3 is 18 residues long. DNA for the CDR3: TGCGCCAGCAGCCCCCGAAAAGGACTTTTAAACTCTGGAAACACCATATATTTT. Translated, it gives CASSPRKGLLNSGNTIYF.

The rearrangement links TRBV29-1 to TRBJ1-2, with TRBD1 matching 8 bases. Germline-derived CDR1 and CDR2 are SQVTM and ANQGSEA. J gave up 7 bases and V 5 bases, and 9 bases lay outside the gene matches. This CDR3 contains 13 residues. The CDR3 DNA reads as TGCAGCGTTTTGAGGCAGGGGGCGCTTGGCTACACCTTC. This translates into CSVLRQGALGYTF. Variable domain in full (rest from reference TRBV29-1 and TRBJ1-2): SAVISQKPSRDICQRGTSLTIQCQVDSQVTMMFWYRQQPGQSLTLIATANQGSEATYESGFVIDKFPISRPNLTFSTLTVSNMSPEDSSIYLCSVLRQGALGYTFGSGTRLTVV.

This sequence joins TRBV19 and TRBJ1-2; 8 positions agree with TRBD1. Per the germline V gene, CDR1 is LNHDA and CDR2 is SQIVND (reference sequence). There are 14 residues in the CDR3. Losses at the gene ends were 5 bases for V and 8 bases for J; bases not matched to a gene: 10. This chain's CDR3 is CASSLLTGERGYTF. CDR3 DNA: TGTGCCAGTAGTCTACTGACAGGGGAGAGGGGCTACACCTTC.

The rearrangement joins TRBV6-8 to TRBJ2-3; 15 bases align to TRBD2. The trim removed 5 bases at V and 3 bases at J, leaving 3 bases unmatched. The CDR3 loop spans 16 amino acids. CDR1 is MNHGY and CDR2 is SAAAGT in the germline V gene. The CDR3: CASSGLAGGKTDTQYF. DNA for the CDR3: TGTGCCAGCAGTGGACTAGCGGGGGGGAAAACAGATACGCAGTATTTT.

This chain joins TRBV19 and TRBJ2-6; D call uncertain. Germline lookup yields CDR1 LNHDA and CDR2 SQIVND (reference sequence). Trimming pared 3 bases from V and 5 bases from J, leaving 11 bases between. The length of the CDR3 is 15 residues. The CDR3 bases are TGTGCCAGTAGTATCAAAAGAGTGAGGGCCAACGTCCTGACTTTC. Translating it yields CASSIKRVRANVLTF.

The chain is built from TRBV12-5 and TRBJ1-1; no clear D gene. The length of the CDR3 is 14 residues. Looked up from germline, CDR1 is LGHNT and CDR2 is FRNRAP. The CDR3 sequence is CASNPPETETEAFF. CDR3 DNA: TGTGCCAGCAACCCCCCCGAAACTGAGACTGAAGCTTTCTTT.

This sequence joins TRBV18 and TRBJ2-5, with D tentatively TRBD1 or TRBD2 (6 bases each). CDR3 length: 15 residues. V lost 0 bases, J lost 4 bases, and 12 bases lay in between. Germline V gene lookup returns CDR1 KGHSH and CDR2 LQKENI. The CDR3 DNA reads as TGTGCCAGCTCACCACCGGGGGGCGTGACAGAGACCCAGTACTTC. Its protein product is CASSPPGGVTETQYF.